The 13 T cell receptor beta chains in this list originate from one sample, sequenced in a study of immune evolution from preneoplasia to lung adenocarcinoma. Profiling relied on immunoSEQ multiplex PCR, and the TCRdb table lists in-frame clones only, not all of them. The sample lists 2,500 to 3,000 clones; roughly 79% were seen once. The sample consisted of FFPE adjacent normal lung tissue. These receptors were taken from a person aged 55-85 years with lung adenocarcinoma.

The chain joins TRBV28 to TRBJ1-5, with D possibly matching TRBD1 (6 bases). This CDR3 comprises 17 residues. Trimming removed 4 bases at V and 0 bases at J, with 16 bases between. Germline CDR1 and CDR2: MDHEN and SYDVKM. The CDR3 spells CASSSAEGVYSNQPQHF. The CDR3 DNA sequence: TGTGCCAGCAGTTCCGCGGAGGGGGTGTATAGCAATCAGCCCCAGCATTTT.

This clone was recorded a few times. The chain has TRBV5-1 and TRBJ2-3, with 8 bases fitting TRBD1. This CDR3 comprises 13 residues. Per germline, CDR1 SGHRS and CDR2 YFSETQ. The trim removed 5 bases at V and 1 base at J, leaving 0 bases unmatched. CDR3 coding DNA: TGCGCCAGCAGGACAGGGGGCACAGATACGCAGTATTTT. Protein sequence: CASRTGGTDTQYF.

The gene calls are TRBV5-1 and TRBJ2-3, with 8 positions matching TRBD2. The V segment lost 5 bases and the J segment 3 bases; nucleotides outside the gene matches: 8. This CDR3 contains 15 residues. Germline values: CDR1 SGHRS, CDR2 YFSETQ. The CDR3 loop reads CASSSSGVGTDTQYF. DNA of the CDR3: TGCGCCAGCAGTAGTAGCGGGGTTGGTACAGATACGCAGTATTTT.

The chain links TRBV29-1 to TRBJ2-7, with TRBD2 as a possible D gene (7 bases). CDR1 is SQVTM and CDR2 is ANQGSEA in the germline V gene. V was shortened by 0 bases and J by 5 bases, with 17 bases between the two germline ends. This CDR3 contains 15 residues. CDR3 DNA sequence: TGCAGCGTTGAAGATCCCGACGGGGGGCTCCACGAGCAGTACTTC. Translating it yields CSVEDPDGGLHEQYF.

The rearrangement joins TRBV6-6 to TRBJ1-6; D is unclear. The germline V gene encodes CDR1 MNHNY and CDR2 SVGAGI (reference sequence). CDR3 size: 13 residues. V was clipped by 7 bases and J by 7 bases, with 11 bases between them. Written as DNA, the CDR3 is TGTGCCAGCACCCCGGAGGTCAATTCACCCCTCCACTTT. Translating it yields CASTPEVNSPLHF.

V and J are TRBV13 and TRBJ2-3; D not certain. Per germline, CDR1 PRHDT and CDR2 FYEKMQ (reference sequence). Deletions cut 0 bases from V and 4 bases from J, with 14 bases between. The CDR3 contains 16 residues. CDR3 sequence: CASSLGRAKLADTQYF. The CDR3 nucleotides read TGTGCCAGCAGCTTAGGCCGGGCTAAGCTCGCAGATACGCAGTATTTT.

V gene TRBV9 combines with J gene TRBJ2-3, with D hard to call. V lost 0 bases and J lost 6, with 5 bases in between. This CDR3 has 12 amino acids. Germline V gives CDR1 SGDLS, CDR2 YYNGEE. The DNA of the CDR3 is TGTGCCAGCAGCGTAGGTTTGGATACGCAGTATTTT. Translated, it gives CASSVGLDTQYF.

The rearrangement uses TRBV27 and TRBJ2-1; D is perhaps TRBD2 (5 bases). CDR1 and CDR2 from the germline V gene are MNHEY and SMNVEV (reference sequence). Trimming removed 0 bases from V and 4 bases from J, with 13 bases in between. The CDR3 spans 16 residues. The CDR3 is CASSLSAFGDYNEQFF. The CDR3 nucleotides are TGTGCCAGCAGTTTATCAGCTTTCGGGGATTACAATGAGCAGTTCTTC.

The V and J genes are TRBV4-2 and TRBJ2-3; TRBD2 matches 7 bases. CDR3 length: 17 amino acids. J lost 2 bases, V lost 0 bases, and 8 bases had no gene match. Looked up from germline, CDR1 is LGHNA and CDR2 is YNFKEQ. CDR3 amino acids: CASSQDEASGHTDTQYF. CDR3 DNA sequence: TGTGCCAGCAGCCAAGATGAGGCTAGCGGCCACACAGATACGCAGTATTTT.

V is TRBV11-2 and J is TRBJ2-7; D gene unclear. There are 11 residues in the CDR3. V was shortened by 5 bases and J by 3 bases, with 5 bases between the two germline ends. CDR1 SGHAT and CDR2 FQNNGV come from the germline V gene. The CDR3 DNA is TGTGCCAGCAGCCAAAACTACGAGCAGTACTTC. This sequence encodes CASSQNYEQYF.

The chain has TRBV4-2 and TRBJ1-2; 10 nucleotides match TRBD1. Germline V gene lookup returns CDR1 LGHNA and CDR2 YNFKEQ. The CDR3 totals 15 residues. With V trimmed by 1 base and J by 6 bases, 5 bases remained unmatched. DNA of the CDR3: TGTGCCAGCAGCCAAGCCCTGACAGGGGGCAATGGCTACACCTTC. Translating it yields CASSQALTGGNGYTF.

This clone was detected only a few times. The chain recombines TRBV28 with TRBJ1-1; D is possibly TRBD1 (5 bases). CDR1 is MDHEN and CDR2 is SYDVKM in the germline V gene. Between the trimmed V and J ends, which lost 5 bases and 1 base, there was a span of 14 bases. The CDR3 spans 15 residues. The CDR3: CASSIYGTENTEAFF. DNA for the CDR3: TGTGCCAGCAGTATCTACGGGACGGAGAACACTGAAGCTTTCTTT.

The rearrangement uses TRBV2 and TRBJ2-7; D is perhaps TRBD1 or TRBD2 (5 bases each). Deletions cut 10 bases from V and 0 bases from J, with 10 bases between. The germline V gene has CDR1 SNHLY and CDR2 FYNNEI. This CDR3 contains 12 residues. The CDR3 is CATRDHSYEQYF. For the CDR3, the DNA is TGTGCCACTAGGGACCACTCCTACGAGCAGTACTTC.